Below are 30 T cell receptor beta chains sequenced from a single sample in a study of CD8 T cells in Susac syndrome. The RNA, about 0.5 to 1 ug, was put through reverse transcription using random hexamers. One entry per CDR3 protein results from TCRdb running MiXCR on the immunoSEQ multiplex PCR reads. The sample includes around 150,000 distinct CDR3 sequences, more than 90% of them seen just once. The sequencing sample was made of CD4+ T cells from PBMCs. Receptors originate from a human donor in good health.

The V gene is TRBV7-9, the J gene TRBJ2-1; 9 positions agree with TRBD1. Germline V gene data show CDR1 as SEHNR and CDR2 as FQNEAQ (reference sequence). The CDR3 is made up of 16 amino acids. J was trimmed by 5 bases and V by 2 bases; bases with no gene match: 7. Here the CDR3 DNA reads TGTGCCAGCAGCTTACTAGGGACAGGGAGGGACAATGAGCAGTTCTTC. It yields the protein CASSLLGTGRDNEQFF. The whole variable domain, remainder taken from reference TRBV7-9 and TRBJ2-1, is DTGVSQNPRHKITKRGQNVTFRCDPISEHNRLYWYRQTLGQGPEFLTYFQNEAQLEKSRLLSDRFSAERPKGSFSTLEIQRTEQGDSAMYLCASSLLGTGRDNEQFFGPGTRLTVL.

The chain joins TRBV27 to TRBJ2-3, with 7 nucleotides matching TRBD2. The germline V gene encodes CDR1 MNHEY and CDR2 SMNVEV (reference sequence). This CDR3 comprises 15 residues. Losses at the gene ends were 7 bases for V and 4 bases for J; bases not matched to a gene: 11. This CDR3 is CASTKLERGADTQYF. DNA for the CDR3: TGTGCCAGCACTAAACTCGAGCGGGGTGCAGATACGCAGTATTTT.

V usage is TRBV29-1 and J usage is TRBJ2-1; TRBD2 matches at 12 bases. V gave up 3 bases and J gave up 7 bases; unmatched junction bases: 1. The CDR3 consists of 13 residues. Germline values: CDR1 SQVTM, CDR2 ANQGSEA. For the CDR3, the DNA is TGCAGCGTTGAGACTAGCGGGGGAAATGAGCAGTTCTTC. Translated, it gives CSVETSGGNEQFF.

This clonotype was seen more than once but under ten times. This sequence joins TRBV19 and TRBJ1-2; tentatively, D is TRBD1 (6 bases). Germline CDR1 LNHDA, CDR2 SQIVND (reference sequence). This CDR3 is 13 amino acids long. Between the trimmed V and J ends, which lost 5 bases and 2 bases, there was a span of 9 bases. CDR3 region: CASSFQGNYGYTF. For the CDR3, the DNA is TGTGCCAGTAGTTTTCAGGGGAACTATGGCTACACCTTC.

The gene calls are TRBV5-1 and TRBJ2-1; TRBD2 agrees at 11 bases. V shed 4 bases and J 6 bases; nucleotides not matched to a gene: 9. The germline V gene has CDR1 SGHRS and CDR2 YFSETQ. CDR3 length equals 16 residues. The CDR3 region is CASSLLGTSGGNEQFF. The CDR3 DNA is TGCGCCAGCAGCCTCCTCGGGACTAGCGGCGGCAATGAGCAGTTCTTC.

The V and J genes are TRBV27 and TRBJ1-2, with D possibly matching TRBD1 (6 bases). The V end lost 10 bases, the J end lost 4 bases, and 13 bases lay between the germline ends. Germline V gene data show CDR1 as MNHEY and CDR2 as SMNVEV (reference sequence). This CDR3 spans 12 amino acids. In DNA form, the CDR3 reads TGTGCCACAAAAGGACAGCCCTATGGCTACACCTTC. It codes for CATKGQPYGYTF.

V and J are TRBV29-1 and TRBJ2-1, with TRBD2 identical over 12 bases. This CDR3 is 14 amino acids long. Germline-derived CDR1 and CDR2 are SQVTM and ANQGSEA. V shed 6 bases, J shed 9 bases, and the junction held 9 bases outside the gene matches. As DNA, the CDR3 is TGCAGCGTCCTAGCGGGGGGGCCCCCGGGTGAGCAGTTCTTC. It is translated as CSVLAGGPPGEQFF.

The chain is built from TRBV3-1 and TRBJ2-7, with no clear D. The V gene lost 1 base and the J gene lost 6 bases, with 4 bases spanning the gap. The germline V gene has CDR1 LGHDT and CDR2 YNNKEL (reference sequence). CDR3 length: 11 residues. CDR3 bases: TGTGCCAGCAGCCAAGTGCGCGAGCAGTACTTC. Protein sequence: CASSQVREQYF.

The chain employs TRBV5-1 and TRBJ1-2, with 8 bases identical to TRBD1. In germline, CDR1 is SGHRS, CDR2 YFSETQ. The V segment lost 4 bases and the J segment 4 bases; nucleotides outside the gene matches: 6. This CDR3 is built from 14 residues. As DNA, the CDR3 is TGCGCCAGCAGCGACCCCGGGACAGGCTATGGCTACACCTTC. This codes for CASSDPGTGYGYTF.

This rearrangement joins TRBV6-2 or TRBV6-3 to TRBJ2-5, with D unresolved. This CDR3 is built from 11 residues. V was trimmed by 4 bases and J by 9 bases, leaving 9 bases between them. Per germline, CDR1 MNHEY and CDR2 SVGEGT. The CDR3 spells CASSFPGAQYF. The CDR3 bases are TGTGCCAGCAGTTTCCCTGGGGCCCAGTACTTC.

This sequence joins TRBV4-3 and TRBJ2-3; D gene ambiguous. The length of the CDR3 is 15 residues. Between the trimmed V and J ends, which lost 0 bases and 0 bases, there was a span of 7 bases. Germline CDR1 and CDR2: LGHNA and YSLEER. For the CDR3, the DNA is TGCGCCAGCAGCCAAGATGCGCGCAGCACAGATACGCAGTATTTT. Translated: CASSQDARSTDTQYF.

CDR3 amino acids: CASSPKPDGTVYEQYF. The CDR3 DNA sequence: TGCGCCAGCAGCCCCAAGCCCGATGGGACGGTCTACGAGCAGTACTTC. J is TRBJ2-7 and V is TRBV5-1; D possibly uses TRBD1 or TRBD2 (5 bases each). The V gene's germline CDR1 is SGHRS and CDR2 YFSETQ. CDR3 length: 16 amino acids. Trimming removed 4 bases at V and 3 bases at J, with 20 bases between. Full variable domain (remainder filled in from reference TRBV5-1 and TRBJ2-7): KAGVTQTPRYLIKTRGQQVTLSCSPISGHRSVSWYQQTPGQGLQFLFEYFSETQRNKGNFPGRFSGRQFSNSRSEMNVSTLELGDSALYLCASSPKPDGTVYEQYFGPGTRLTVT.

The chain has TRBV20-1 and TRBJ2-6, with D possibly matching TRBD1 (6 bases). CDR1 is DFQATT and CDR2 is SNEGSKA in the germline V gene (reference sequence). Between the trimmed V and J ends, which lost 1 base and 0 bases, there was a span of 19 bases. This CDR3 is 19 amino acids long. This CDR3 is CSARALVRDTHSGANVLTF. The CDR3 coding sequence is TGCAGTGCTAGAGCCCTCGTCCGGGACACCCACTCTGGGGCCAACGTCCTGACTTTC.

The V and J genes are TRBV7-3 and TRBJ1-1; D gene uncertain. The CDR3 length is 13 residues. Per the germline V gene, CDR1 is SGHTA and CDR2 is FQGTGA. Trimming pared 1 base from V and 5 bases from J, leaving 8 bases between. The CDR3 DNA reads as TGTGCCAGCAGCTTAAACAGCCTGACTGAAGCTTTCTTT. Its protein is CASSLNSLTEAFF.

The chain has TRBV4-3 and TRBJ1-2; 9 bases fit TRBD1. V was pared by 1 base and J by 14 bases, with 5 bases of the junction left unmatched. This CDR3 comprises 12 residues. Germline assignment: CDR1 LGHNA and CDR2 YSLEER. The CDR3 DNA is TGCGCCAGCAGCCAAGTAGGGGACAGGGTAACCTTC. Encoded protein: CASSQVGDRVTF.

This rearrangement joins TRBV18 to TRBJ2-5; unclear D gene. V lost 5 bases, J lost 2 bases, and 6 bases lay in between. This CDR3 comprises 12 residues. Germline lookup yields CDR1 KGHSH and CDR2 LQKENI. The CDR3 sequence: CASSNSQETQYF. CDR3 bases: TGTGCCAGCTCAAACTCTCAAGAGACCCAGTACTTC.

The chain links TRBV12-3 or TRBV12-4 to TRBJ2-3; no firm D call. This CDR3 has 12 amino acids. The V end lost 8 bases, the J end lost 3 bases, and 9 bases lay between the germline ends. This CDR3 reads CASSSGTDTQYF. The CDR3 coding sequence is TGTGCCAGCTCCAGTGGTACAGATACGCAGTATTTT.

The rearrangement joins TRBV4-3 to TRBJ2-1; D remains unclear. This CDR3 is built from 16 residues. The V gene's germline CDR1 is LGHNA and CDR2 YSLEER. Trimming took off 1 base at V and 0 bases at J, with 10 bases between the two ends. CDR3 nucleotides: TGCGCCAGCAGCCAAGGGAGCAGCCCCTCCTACAATGAGCAGTTCTTC. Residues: CASSQGSSPSYNEQFF.

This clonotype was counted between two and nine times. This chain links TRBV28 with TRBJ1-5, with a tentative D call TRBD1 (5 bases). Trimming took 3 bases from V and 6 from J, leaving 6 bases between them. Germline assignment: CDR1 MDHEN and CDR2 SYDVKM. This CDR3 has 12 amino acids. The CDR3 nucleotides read TGTGCCAGCAGTTTGGGGGTTCAGCCCCAGCATTTT. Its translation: CASSLGVQPQHF.

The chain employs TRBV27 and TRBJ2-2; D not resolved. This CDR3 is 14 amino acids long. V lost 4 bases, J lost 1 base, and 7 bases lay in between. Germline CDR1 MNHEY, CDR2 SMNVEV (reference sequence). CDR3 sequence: CASSSAKNTGELFF. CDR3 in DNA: TGTGCCAGCAGTTCAGCGAAGAACACCGGGGAGCTGTTTTTT.

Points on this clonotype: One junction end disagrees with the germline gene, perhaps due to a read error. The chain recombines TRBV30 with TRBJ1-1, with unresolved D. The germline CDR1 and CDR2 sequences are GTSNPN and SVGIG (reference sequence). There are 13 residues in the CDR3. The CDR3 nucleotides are TGTGCCTGGATGAGCTCAGGATACACTGAAGTTTTCTTT. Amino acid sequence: CAWMSSGYTEVFF.

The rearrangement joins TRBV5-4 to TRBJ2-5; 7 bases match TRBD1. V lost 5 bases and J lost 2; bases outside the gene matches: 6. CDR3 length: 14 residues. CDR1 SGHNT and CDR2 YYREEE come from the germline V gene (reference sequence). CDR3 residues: CASRGDREQETQYF. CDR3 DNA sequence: TGTGCCAGCAGGGGCGACAGGGAGCAAGAGACCCAGTACTTC.

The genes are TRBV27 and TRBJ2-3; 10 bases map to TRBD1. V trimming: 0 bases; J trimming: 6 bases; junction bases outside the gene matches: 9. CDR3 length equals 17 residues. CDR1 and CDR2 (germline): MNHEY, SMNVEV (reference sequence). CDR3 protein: CASSLSGTGAVRDTQYF. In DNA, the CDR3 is TGTGCCAGCAGTTTATCCGGGACAGGGGCGGTGAGGGATACGCAGTATTTT.

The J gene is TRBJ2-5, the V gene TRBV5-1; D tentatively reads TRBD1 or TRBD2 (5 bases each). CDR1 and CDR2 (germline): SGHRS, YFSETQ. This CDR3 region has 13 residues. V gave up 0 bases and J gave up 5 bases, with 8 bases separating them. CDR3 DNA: TGCGCCAGCAGCTTGGGGGACGGGGAGACCCAGTACTTC. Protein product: CASSLGDGETQYF.

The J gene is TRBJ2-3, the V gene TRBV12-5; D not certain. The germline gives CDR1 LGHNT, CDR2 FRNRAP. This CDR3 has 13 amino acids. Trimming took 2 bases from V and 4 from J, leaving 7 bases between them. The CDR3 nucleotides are TGTGCTAGTGGTTTGCCGGCCGCAGATACGCAGTATTTT. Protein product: CASGLPAADTQYF.

CDR3 nucleotide sequence: TGCAGCGTTGCGTTCAGGGCGGAAGAGCAGTACTTC. It codes for CSVAFRAEEQYF. The V call is TRBV29-1, the J call TRBJ2-7; D is perhaps TRBD1 (5 bases). Trimming removed 4 bases at V and 7 bases at J, with 14 bases between. The germline V gene has CDR1 SQVTM and CDR2 ANQGSEA. CDR3 length: 12 residues.

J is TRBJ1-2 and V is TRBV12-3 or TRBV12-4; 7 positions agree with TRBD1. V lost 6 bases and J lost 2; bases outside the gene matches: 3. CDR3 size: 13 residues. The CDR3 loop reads CASRPTGNYGYTF. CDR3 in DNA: TGTGCCAGCAGACCGACAGGGAACTATGGCTACACCTTC.

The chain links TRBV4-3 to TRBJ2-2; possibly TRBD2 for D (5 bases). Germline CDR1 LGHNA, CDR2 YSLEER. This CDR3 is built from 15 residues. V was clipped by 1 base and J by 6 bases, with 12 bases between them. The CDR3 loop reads CASSQVRVKPGELFF. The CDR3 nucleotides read TGCGCCAGCAGCCAAGTGCGGGTAAAACCCGGGGAGCTGTTTTTT.

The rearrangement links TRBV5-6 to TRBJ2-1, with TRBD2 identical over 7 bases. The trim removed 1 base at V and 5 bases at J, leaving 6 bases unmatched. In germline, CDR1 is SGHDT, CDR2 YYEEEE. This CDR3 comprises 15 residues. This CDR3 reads CASSLPSGRHNEQFF. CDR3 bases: TGTGCCAGCAGCTTGCCTAGCGGCCGCCACAATGAGCAGTTCTTC.

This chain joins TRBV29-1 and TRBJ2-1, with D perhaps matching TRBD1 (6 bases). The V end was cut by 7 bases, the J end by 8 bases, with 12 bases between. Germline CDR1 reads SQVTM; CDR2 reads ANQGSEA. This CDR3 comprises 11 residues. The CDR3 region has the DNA TGCAGCGCAGCAGGGGCGGATGAGCAGTTCTTC. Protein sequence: CSAAGADEQFF.